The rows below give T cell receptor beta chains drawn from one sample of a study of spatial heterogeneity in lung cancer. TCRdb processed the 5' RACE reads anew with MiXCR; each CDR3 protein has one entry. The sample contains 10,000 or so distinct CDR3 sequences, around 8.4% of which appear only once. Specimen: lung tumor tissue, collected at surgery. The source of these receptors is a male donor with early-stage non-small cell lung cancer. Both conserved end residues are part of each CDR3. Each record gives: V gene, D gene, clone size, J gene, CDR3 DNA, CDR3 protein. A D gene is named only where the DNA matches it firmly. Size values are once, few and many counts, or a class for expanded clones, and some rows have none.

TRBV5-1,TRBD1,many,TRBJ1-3,TGCGCCAGCAGCGGAGCGACAGGGGCCTCTGGAAACACCATATATTTT,CASSGATGASGNTIYF
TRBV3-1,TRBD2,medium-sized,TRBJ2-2,TGTGCCAGCAAGATAGCGGGAGAGGGCGGGGAGCTGTTTTTT,CASKIAGEGGELFF
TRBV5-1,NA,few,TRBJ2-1,TGCGCCAGCAGCGACTACAGCGAGCAGTTCTTC,CASSDYSEQFF
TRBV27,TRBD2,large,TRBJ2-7,TGTGCCAGCAGTTGGGGGGGAGGGATCCCCTACGAGCAGTACTTC,CASSWGGGIPYEQYF
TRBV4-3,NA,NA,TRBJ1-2,TGCGCCAGCAGCCAAGATCAGGCGTCAGGCTACACCTTC,CASSQDQASGYTF
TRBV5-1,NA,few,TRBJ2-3,TGCGCCAGCAGCTTGGTCGGGGAAACAGATACGCAGTATTTT,CASSLVGETDTQYF
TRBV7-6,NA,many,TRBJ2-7,TGTGCCAGCAGCTTTCGCCAACGCTACGAGCAGTACTTC,CASSFRQRYEQYF
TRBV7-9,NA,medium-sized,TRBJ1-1,TGTGCCAGCAGCTTAGCTGGTATTCCCATGGAAGCTTTCTTT,CASSLAGIPMEAFF
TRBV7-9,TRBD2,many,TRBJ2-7,TGTGCCAGCAGCTCACTAGCGGCCACTTACGAGCAGTACTTC,CASSSLAATYEQYF
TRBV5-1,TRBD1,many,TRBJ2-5,TGCGCCAGCAGCCACGTCGGGACAGGGGGCGAGACCCAGTACTTC,CASSHVGTGGETQYF
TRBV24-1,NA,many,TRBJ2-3,TGTGCCACCAGTGAGTCCGGGGTCTTAAGCACAGATACGCAGTATTTT,CATSESGVLSTDTQYF
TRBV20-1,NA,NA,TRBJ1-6,TGCAGTGCCAACCCCGGCCAGGGCTATAATTCACCCCTCCACTTT,CSANPGQGYNSPLHF
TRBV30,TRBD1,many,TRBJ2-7,TGTGCCGGGGGACAGTCCTACGAGCAGTACTTC,CAGGQSYEQYF
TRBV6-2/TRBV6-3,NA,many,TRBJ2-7,TGTGCCAGCAGTTCAAATACCTACGAGCAGTACTTC,CASSSNTYEQYF
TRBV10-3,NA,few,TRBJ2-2,TGTGCCATCAGTGAAAATGGGGCGAACACCGGGGAGCTGTTTTTT,CAISENGANTGELFF
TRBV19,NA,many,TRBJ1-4,TGTGCCAGTAGACCCTCTCGGGATCGAGAAAAACTGTTTTTT,CASRPSRDREKLFF
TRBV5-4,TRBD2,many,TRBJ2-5,TGTGCCAGCAGCTTAGAGCGGGGGCAAGAGACCCAGTACTTC,CASSLERGQETQYF
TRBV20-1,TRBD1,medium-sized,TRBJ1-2,TGCAGTGCTAGTCCGACAGGGGAGTCCTATGGCTACACCTTC,CSASPTGESYGYTF
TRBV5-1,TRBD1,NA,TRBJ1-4,TGCGCCAGCAGCGACGACAGGGGCACTAATGAAAAACTGTTTTTT,CASSDDRGTNEKLFF
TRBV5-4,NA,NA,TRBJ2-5,TGTGCCAGCAGCTTGGCCGGGGCCCAAGAGACCCAGTACTTC,CASSLAGAQETQYF
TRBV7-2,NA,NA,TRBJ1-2,TGTGCCAGCAGCTTAGAACGAAGTAGCGGCTACACCTTC,CASSLERSSGYTF
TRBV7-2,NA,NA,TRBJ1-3,TGTGCCAGCAGCTTCGCGGGGGCTGGAAACACCATATATTTT,CASSFAGAGNTIYF
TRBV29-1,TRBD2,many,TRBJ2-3,TGCAGCGGGAGACTGGGACTAGCAGGAGACACAGATACGCAGTATTTT,CSGRLGLAGDTDTQYF
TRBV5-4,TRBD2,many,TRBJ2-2,TGTGCCAGCAGCTCGACTAGCGTCGGGGAGCTGTTTTTT,CASSSTSVGELFF
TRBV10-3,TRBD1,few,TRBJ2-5,TGTGCCATCAGTGAAGGCGAGGGGGCCCCCCAAGAGACCCAGTACTTC,CAISEGEGAPQETQYF
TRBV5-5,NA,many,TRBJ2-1,TGTGCCAGCAGCTTAAAGGCAGTCTGGAATGAGCAGTTCTTC,CASSLKAVWNEQFF
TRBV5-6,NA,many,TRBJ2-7,TGTGCCAGCAGCCTGGAGGGGGTGACGTACTTC,CASSLEGVTYF
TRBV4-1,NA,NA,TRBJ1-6,TGCGCCAGCAGCCCTTCAGGCTCATCCTATAATTCACCCCTCCACTTT,CASSPSGSSYNSPLHF
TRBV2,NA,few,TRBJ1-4,TGTGCCAGCAGCTACAGGGCCGGACGTGAAAAACTGTTTTTT,CASSYRAGREKLFF
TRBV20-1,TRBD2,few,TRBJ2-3,TGCAGTGACTTAAAAGCGGGAAAGGGAGATACGCAGTATTTT,CSDLKAGKGDTQYF
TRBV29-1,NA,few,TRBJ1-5,TGCAGCGTTGCTGGGGTAGGTTTAGGTCAGCCCCAGCATTTT,CSVAGVGLGQPQHF
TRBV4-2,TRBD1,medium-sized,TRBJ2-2,TGTGCCAGCAGCCGCGTTCCGGGACAGGGGGCGTTGGACACCGGGGAGCTGTTTTTT,CASSRVPGQGALDTGELFF
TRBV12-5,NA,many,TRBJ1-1,TGTGCTAGTGCCCGGCAGGGGAACACTGAAGCTTTCTTT,CASARQGNTEAFF
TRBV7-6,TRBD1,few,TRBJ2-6,TGTGCCAGCAGCCAGCCGACAGGGGAGGGGGCCAACGTCCTGACTTTC,CASSQPTGEGANVLTF
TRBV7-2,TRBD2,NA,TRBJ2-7,TGTGCCAGCAGCTTGGGACTAGCGGGAGGTCCCGAGCAGTACTTC,CASSLGLAGGPEQYF
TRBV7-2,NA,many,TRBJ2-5,TGTGCCAGCAGCCCTACTAGGGGTTGGGAGACCCAGTACTTC,CASSPTRGWETQYF
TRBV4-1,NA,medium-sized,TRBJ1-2,TGCGCCAGCAGCCAGGATAGACTGACAGCTCCCTATGGCTACACCTTC,CASSQDRLTAPYGYTF
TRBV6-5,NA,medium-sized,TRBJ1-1,TGTGCCAGCCTGACAGGGAACACTGAAGCTTTCTTT,CASLTGNTEAFF
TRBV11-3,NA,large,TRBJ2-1,TGTGCCAGCAGCCTGAGGACTTCAATCTACAATGAGCAGTTCTTC,CASSLRTSIYNEQFF
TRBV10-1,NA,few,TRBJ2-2,TGCGCCAGCAGTGAGTCGAGAGGGAACACCGGGGAGCTGTTTTTT,CASSESRGNTGELFF
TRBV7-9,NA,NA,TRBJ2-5,TGTGCCAGCAGCTTAGCGATTGACAGACAAGAGACCCAGTACTTC,CASSLAIDRQETQYF
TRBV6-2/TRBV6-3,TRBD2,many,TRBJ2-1,TGTGCCAGCACCCCAGGCGGACTAGCGGGGGTGTTCTCCTACAATGAGCAGTTCTTC,CASTPGGLAGVFSYNEQFF
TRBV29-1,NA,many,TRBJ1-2,TGCAGCGTCCAGGGAGGGGGCTACACCTTC,CSVQGGGYTF
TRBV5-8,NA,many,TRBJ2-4,TGTGCCAGCAGCTTCGTGAGGGGAGCCAAAAACATTCAGTACTTC,CASSFVRGAKNIQYF
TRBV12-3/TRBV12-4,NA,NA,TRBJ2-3,TGTGCCAGCAGTTACCCCCCAGGGAACGATACGCAGTATTTT,CASSYPPGNDTQYF
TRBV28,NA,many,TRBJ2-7,TGTGCCAGCAGCCCACCTGTAAGCGGGCTCGAGCAGTACTTC,CASSPPVSGLEQYF
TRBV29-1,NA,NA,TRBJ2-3,TGCAGCGTTGACGGGGGAGGAACAGATACGCAGTATTTT,CSVDGGGTDTQYF
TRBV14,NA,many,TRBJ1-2,TGTGCCAGCAGCCAAGGACGGAGCTATGGCTACACCTTC,CASSQGRSYGYTF
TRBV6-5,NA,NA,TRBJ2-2,TGTGCCAGCAGTTACTCGGGGGGCGGGGAGCTGTTTTTT,CASSYSGGGELFF
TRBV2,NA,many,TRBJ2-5,TGTGCCAGCGGGAAATTGACCCATCAAGAGACCCAGTACTTC,CASGKLTHQETQYF
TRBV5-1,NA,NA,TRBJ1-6,TGCGCCAGCGGTGACAGAAGCTCCTATAATTCACCCCTCAACTTT,CASGDRSSYNSPLNF